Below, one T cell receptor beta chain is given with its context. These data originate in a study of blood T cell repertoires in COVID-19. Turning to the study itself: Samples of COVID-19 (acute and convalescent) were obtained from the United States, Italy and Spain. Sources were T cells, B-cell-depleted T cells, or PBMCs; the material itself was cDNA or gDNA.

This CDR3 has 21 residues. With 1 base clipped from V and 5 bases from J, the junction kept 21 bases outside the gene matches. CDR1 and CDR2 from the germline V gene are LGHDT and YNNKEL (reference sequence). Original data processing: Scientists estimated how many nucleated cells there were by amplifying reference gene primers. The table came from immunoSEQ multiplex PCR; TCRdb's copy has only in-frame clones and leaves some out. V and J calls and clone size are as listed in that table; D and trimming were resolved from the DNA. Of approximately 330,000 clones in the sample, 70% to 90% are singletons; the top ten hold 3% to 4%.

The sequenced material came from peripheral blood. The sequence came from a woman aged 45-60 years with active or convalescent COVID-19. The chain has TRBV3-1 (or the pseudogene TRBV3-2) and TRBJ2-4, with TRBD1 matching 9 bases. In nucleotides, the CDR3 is TGTGCCAGCAGCCAAGCTCTTCCGGGACAGGGATGGATCCAAACTCAAAACATTCAGTACTTC. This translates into CASSQALPGQGWIQTQNIQYF.